This T cell receptor beta chain was captured in a study of cytomegalovirus exposure and HLA in healthy donors. The PCR ran on 60 Vbeta and 13 Jbeta primers. The repertoire was sequenced with immunoSEQ multiplex PCR; TCRdb's copy has only in-frame clones and lacks some. Found here are 120,000 or so clones, around 65% of them singletons; the top ten hold approximately 1.5%. The CDR3 sequence is 17 residues long. The J gene is TRBJ2-7, the V gene TRBV21-1; the tabulated D call, TRBD2, remains unverified against the DNA. TRBV21-1 is a known pseudogene. The TCR was taken from a man younger than 35 in good health and CMV-seronegative. Input material: PBMCs. CDR3 sequence: CASSKSGKWDFLYEQYF. The DNA of the CDR3 is TGTGCCAGCAGCAAGTCTGGGAAATGGGACTTTCTCTACGAGCAGTACTTC.